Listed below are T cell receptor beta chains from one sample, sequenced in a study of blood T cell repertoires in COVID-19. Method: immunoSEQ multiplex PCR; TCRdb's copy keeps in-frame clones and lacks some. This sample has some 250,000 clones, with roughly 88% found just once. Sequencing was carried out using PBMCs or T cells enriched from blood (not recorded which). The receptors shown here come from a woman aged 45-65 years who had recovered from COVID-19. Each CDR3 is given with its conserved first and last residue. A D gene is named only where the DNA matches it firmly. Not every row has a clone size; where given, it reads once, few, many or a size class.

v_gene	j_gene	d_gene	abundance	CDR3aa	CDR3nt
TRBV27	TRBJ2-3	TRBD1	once	CASSFLLGTGSTDTQYF	TGTGCCAGCAGTTTTTTGCTCGGGACAGGAAGCACAGATACGCAGTATTTT
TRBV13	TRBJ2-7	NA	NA	CASSPGHTYEQYF	TGTGCCAGCAGCCCGGGACACACCTACGAGCAGTACTTC
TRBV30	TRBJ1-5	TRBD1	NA	CAWSVQGAQPQHF	TGTGCCTGGAGTGTACAGGGGGCTCAGCCCCAGCATTTT
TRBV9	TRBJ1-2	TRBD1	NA	CASSVVGTDNYGYTF	TGTGCCAGCAGCGTAGTTGGGACAGACAACTATGGCTACACCTTC
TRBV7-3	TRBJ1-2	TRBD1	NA	CASSLMRTGSYGYTF	TGTGCCAGCAGCTTAATGAGGACAGGGTCATATGGCTACACCTTC
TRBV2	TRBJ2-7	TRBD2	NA	CASRPHGYTSGRAHEQYF	TGTGCCAGCAGACCCCACGGCTACACTAGCGGGAGGGCCCACGAGCAGTACTTC
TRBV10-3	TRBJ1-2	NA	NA	CAISESGSRYGYTF	TGTGCCATCAGTGAGTCCGGGTCTCGCTATGGCTACACCTTC
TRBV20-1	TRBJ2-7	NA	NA	CSASWGRRYEQYF	TGCAGTGCTAGTTGGGGAAGGAGGTACGAGCAGTACTTC
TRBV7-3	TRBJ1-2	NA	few	CASSLTSGGNYGYTF	TGTGCCAGCAGCTTAACGAGTGGGGGGAACTATGGCTACACCTTC
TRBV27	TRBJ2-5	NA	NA	CASSLEALGTQYF	TGTGCCAGCAGTTTAGAGGCCCTCGGGACCCAGTACTTC
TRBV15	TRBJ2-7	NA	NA	CATSREGPSYEQYF	TGTGCCACCAGCAGAGAGGGCCCCTCCTACGAGCAGTACTTC
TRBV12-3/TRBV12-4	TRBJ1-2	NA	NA	CASSVGGGYTF	TGTGCCAGCAGTGTCGGCGGAGGCTACACCTTC
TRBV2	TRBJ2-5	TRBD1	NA	CAKRTGRETQYF	TGTGCCAAGAGGACAGGGCGGGAGACCCAGTACTTC
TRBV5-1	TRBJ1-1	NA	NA	CASSLVGGIVNTEAFF	TGCGCCAGCAGCTTGGTTGGAGGAATAGTGAACACTGAAGCTTTCTTT
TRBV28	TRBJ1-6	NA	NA	CASSFHGAYNSPLHF	TGTGCCAGCAGTTTCCATGGGGCTTATAATTCACCCCTCCACTTT
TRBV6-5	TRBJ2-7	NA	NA	CASRQVLSYEQYF	TGTGCCAGCAGACAGGTTCTTTCCTACGAGCAGTACTTC
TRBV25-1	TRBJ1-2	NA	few	CASREGGEVSGYTF	TGTGCCAGCAGGGAAGGAGGGGAAGTAAGCGGCTACACCTTC
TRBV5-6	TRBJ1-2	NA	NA	CASSSYSYGYTF	TGTGCCAGCAGCTCATACAGCTATGGCTACACCTTC
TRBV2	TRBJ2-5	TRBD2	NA	CASKGPSGIETQYF	TGTGCCAGCAAGGGCCCGAGCGGGATAGAGACCCAGTACTTC
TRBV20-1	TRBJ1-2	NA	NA	CSAKQEYGYTF	TGCAGTGCTAAACAGGAATATGGCTACACCTTC
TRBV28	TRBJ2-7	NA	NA	CASSTFRDILYEQYF	TGTGCCAGCAGCACCTTCCGGGACATCCTCTACGAGCAGTACTTC
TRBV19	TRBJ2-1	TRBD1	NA	CASSISPGQGRDEQFF	TGTGCCAGTAGTATTTCACCGGGACAGGGGAGAGATGAGCAGTTCTTC
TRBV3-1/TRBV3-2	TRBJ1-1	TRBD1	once	CASRPQTGVTEAFF	TGTGCCAGCAGACCCCAGACAGGGGTCACTGAAGCTTTCTTT
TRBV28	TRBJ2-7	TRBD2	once	CASSLVAGGSNEQYF	TGTGCCAGCAGTTTAGTGGCGGGAGGGAGCAACGAGCAGTACTTC
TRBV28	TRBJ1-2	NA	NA	CASSLREFGYGYTF	TGTGCCAGCAGTTTAAGGGAGTTTGGCTATGGCTACACCTTC
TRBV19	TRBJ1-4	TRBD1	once	CASSTRQGRNEKLFF	TGTGCCAGTAGTACCCGACAGGGCCGCAATGAAAAACTGTTTTTT
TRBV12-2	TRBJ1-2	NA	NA	CASRFSLAQIPYGYTF	TGTGCAAGTCGCTTTTCCCTGGCCCAAATCCCCTATGGCTACACCTTC
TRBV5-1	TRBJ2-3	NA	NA	CASSSQGDTQYF	TGCGCCAGCAGCTCCCAGGGGGATACGCAGTATTTT